This T cell receptor beta chain was captured in a study of beta chain features in type 1 diabetes. Points from the study as a whole: Significant though moderate, a shortening of TCRB CDR3s appeared in all four CD4+ subsets of Type 1 diabetes patients.

Germline CDR1 and CDR2: SGHAT and FQDESV (reference sequence). V dropped 5 bases and J dropped 15; count of bases not matched to a gene: 9. The CDR3 sequence is 12 residues long. The investigators reverse transcribed all of the isolated RNA, so they sequenced expressed TCRB transcripts. Libraries were prepared by immunoSEQ multiplex PCR; TCRdb keeps only in-frame clonotypes and omits some of them. Of about 270,000 clones in the sample, about 14% were seen once. In its sample, this clone was seen a few times. What it recognizes is unknown. Via the markers CD45RO/CCR7/CD25/CD127/CD95/CD27, stem cell-like memory, regulatory, central memory and naive CD4+ cells were sorted.

This sequence was found in a woman aged 40 to 50 in good health. The genes are TRBV11-1 and TRBJ2-1; TRBD2 matches at 8 bases. Input material: naive CD4+ T cells from blood. The CDR3 loop reads CASSRRGAGLFF. The CDR3, as DNA: TGTGCCAGCAGCCGGCGGGGGGCCGGGCTGTTCTTC.